What follows is one T cell receptor beta chain and its context. What it binds is not known. The entry originates in a study of cytomegalovirus exposure and HLA in healthy donors. Study results and caveats: In vitro checks showed that a few CMV-associated chains really do target CMV antigens.

In the PCR, 60 Vbeta and 13 Jbeta primers were used. The repertoire was sequenced with immunoSEQ multiplex PCR; TCRdb's copy has only in-frame clones and lacks some. In all, the sample yields roughly 100,000 clones. Germline values: CDR1 SGHRS, CDR2 YFSETQ. The CDR3 length is 13 residues. The germline V and J ends were trimmed by 5 bases and 6 bases, with 14 bases remaining between them. This chain joins TRBV5-1 and TRBJ1-1, with a tentative D call TRBD1 (5 bases). The origin of this receptor is a man in his forties in good health and CMV-seronegative. The sequenced sample consisted of PBMCs. Written as DNA, the CDR3 is TGCGCCAGCAGTTCAGAGGGGAGGGCTGAAGCTTTCTTT. Translating gives CASSSEGRAEAFF.